This TCR beta chain stems from a study of cytomegalovirus exposure and HLA in healthy donors. This PCR relied on a set of 60 Vbeta primers and 13 Jbeta primers. Clones were read by immunoSEQ multiplex PCR, and TCRdb kept only the in-frame ones, dropping some. The sample records about 190,000 clones, about four fifths being singletons. CDR3 length: 14 residues. Trimming cost V 2 bases and J 7 bases; bases outside gene matches: 3. Germline CDR1 and CDR2: MNHNY and SVGAGI (reference sequence). This sequence originates from a woman in her thirties in good health and CMV-seropositive. Sequencing was carried out using PBMCs. The chain is built from TRBV6-6 and TRBJ2-2, with 8 bases that match TRBD1. The CDR3 reads CASSYMDRVGELFF. The CDR3 region has the DNA TGTGCCAGCAGTTACATGGACAGGGTCGGGGAGCTGTTTTTT.